This T cell receptor (beta chain) was recovered during a study of T cells after yellow fever vaccination. This CDR3 contains 17 residues. V was clipped by 4 bases and J by 1 base, with 19 bases between them. Germline V gene lookup returns CDR1 LGHDT and CDR2 YNNKEL (reference sequence). Each CDR3 protein gets one entry after TCRdb re-called the 5' RACE reads with MiXCR. The data show 99,000 or so distinct CDR3 sequences, roughly 5.2% seen once. This clonotype was obtained from a man in his late teens or twenties who received the YFV17D yellow fever vaccine. V is TRBV3-1 and J is TRBJ1-2; D possibly corresponds to TRBD1 (5 bases). This material consisted of CD8+ T cells sorted from PBMCs, taken 10 days after the yellow fever booster vaccination. CDR3 sequence: CASSLSRRAGLNYGYTF. The CDR3 region has the DNA TGTGCCAGCAGCCTCAGTCGCAGGGCAGGACTTAACTATGGCTACACCTTC.